One sample yielded the 23 T cell receptor beta chains listed below, sequenced in a study of shared clonotypes between healthy human individuals. The naive CD8 fraction comprised CD45RO-negative cells positively selected for CCR7 and excluded terminally differentiated effector memory CD45RA+ cells. Assay: immunoSEQ multiplex PCR; the TCRdb copy retains only in-frame clones and omits some. The sample holds approximately 1.9 million clones, approximately 92% seen once. The source material was naive CD8+ T cells from PBMCs. The receptors come from a man aged 18 to 30 in good health. Some clones in this sample may be carry-over from other donors' samples.

As DNA, the CDR3 is TGTGCCAGCAGTGTGCCTCAGGGGCCCCACGAGCAGTACTTC. Amino acids: CASSVPQGPHEQYF. The rearrangement links TRBV2 to TRBJ2-7, with D perhaps TRBD1 (6 bases). The V end was cut by 4 bases, the J end by 5 bases, with 15 bases between. Germline V lookup: CDR1 SNHLY, CDR2 FYNNEI. The CDR3 sequence is 14 residues long.

This clone showed up just once. This sample includes further DNA sequences coding for the same CDR3. The chain has TRBV2 and TRBJ2-1, with TRBD2 identical over 9 bases. Germline CDR1 SNHLY, CDR2 FYNNEI. This CDR3 contains 14 residues. Trimming took 7 bases from V and 4 from J; bases not matched to a gene: 5. The CDR3 nucleotides read TGTGCCAGCACTCCTAGCGGGGCGTACAATGAGCAGTTCTTC. As protein: CASTPSGAYNEQFF.

The chain has TRBV6-5 and TRBJ1-1, with unresolved D. The germline CDR1 and CDR2 sequences are MNHEY and SVGAGI. V was clipped by 6 bases and J by 3 bases, with 8 bases between them. CDR3 length equals 12 residues. The CDR3 nucleotides are TGTGCCAGCAGGTTAACATACACTGAAGCTTTCTTT. It encodes CASRLTYTEAFF.

V is TRBV29-1 and J is TRBJ2-7, with D possibly matching TRBD2 (6 bases). The CDR3 sequence is 13 residues long. Trimming pared 7 bases from V and 1 base from J, leaving 14 bases between. Germline loops: CDR1 SQVTM, CDR2 ANQGSEA. The CDR3: CSATGTESYEQYF. The CDR3 DNA follows: TGCAGCGCTACCGGGACTGAGTCCTACGAGCAGTACTTC.

V and J are TRBV29-1 and TRBJ2-7; TRBD1 might be the D (6 bases). The V gene lost 4 bases and the J gene lost 2 bases, with 12 bases spanning the gap. Per germline, CDR1 SQVTM and CDR2 ANQGSEA. The CDR3 has 13 residues. The CDR3 reads CSVAGHDTYEQYF. CDR3 DNA sequence: TGCAGCGTTGCGGGACACGACACCTACGAGCAGTACTTC.

The chain is built from TRBV5-8 and TRBJ2-5; tentative D call: TRBD2 (5 bases). This CDR3 has 15 residues. Trimming took 0 bases from V and 5 from J, leaving 14 bases between them. Germline CDR1 reads SGHTS; CDR2 reads YDEGEE. The CDR3 coding sequence is TGTGCCAGCAGCTTGGTTGGTGGGCAGCGGGAGACCCAGTACTTC. Protein product: CASSLVGGQRETQYF.

The table lists this clone with a count of one. The chain has TRBV5-1 and TRBJ2-1; D is perhaps TRBD1 (6 bases). Trimming removed 2 bases at V and 8 bases at J, with 17 bases between. The CDR3 extends over 15 amino acids. CDR1 SGHRS and CDR2 YFSETQ come from the germline V gene. For the CDR3, the DNA is TGCGCCAGCAGCTTTATAGGGACGGGACACGATGAGCAGTTCTTC. It encodes CASSFIGTGHDEQFF.

The chain uses TRBV19 and TRBJ2-2; 11 bases match TRBD2. The CDR3 length is 16 residues. Germline assignment: CDR1 LNHDA and CDR2 SQIVND (reference sequence). The junction had 3 bases not matched to a gene; V was cut back by 0 bases and J by 6 bases. The CDR3 region is CASSIDPSGRSGELFF. Written as DNA, the CDR3 is TGTGCCAGTAGTATAGATCCTAGCGGGAGGTCCGGGGAGCTGTTTTTT.

This clone was observed a handful of times. The same CDR3 can be traced to other DNA sequences in this sample. The CDR3 region is CASSSTYEQYF. The CDR3 coding sequence is TGTGCCAGCAGTTCCACCTACGAGCAGTACTTC. The chain has TRBV27 and TRBJ2-7; no reliable D call. Germline loops: CDR1 MNHEY, CDR2 SMNVEV (reference sequence). The CDR3 length is 11 residues. V was pared by 4 bases and J by 2 bases, with 3 bases between.

The J gene is TRBJ1-5, the V gene TRBV9; D perhaps matches TRBD1 (5 bases). V was trimmed by 4 bases and J by 6 bases, leaving 14 bases between them. Germline values: CDR1 SGDLS, CDR2 YYNGEE. The length of the CDR3 is 14 residues. The DNA of the CDR3 is TGTGCCAGCAGCCCATGGGGCAGCGGTCAGCCCCAGCATTTT. This codes for CASSPWGSGQPQHF.

The rearrangement uses TRBV7-9 and TRBJ1-1, with D maybe TRBD1 (6 bases). Germline V lookup: CDR1 SEHNR, CDR2 FQNEAQ (reference sequence). CDR3 length: 15 residues. V was cut by 5 bases and J by 3 bases, with 16 bases left in between. The CDR3 is CASSRYRGLDTEAFF. The CDR3 coding sequence is TGTGCCAGCAGCCGCTATCGGGGGCTTGACACTGAAGCTTTCTTT.

V usage is TRBV18 and J usage is TRBJ2-3, with 9 bases matching TRBD2. Germline assignment: CDR1 KGHSH and CDR2 LQKENI. After removal of 4 bases from V and 0 bases from J, the junction contained 2 bases not matched to a gene. This CDR3 is 15 amino acids long. The chain's CDR3 is CASSQTSGSTDTQYF. CDR3 DNA sequence: TGTGCCAGCTCACAAACTAGCGGGAGCACAGATACGCAGTATTTT. Looking up the rest from reference TRBV18 and TRBJ2-3 gives the full variable domain: NAGVMQNPRHLVRRRGQEARLRCSPMKGHSHVYWYRQLPEEGLKFMVYLQKENIIDESGMPKERFSAEFPKEGPSILRIQQVVRGDSAAYFCASSQTSGSTDTQYFGPGTRLTVL.

The V gene is TRBV19, the J gene TRBJ1-2; perhaps TRBD1 as D (5 bases). This CDR3 contains 14 residues. Trimming removed 6 bases at V and 7 bases at J, with 18 bases between. Looked up from germline, CDR1 is LNHDA and CDR2 is SQIVND (reference sequence). Here the CDR3 reads CASSNFEGRSGYTF. The CDR3 bases are TGTGCCAGTAGCAACTTCGAGGGGCGTAGTGGCTACACCTTC.

The chain recombines TRBV6-5 with TRBJ2-7; D is perhaps TRBD1 (6 bases). Trimming shortened V by 6 bases and J by 0 bases, and 12 bases separated the two germline ends. The CDR3 length is 14 residues. Germline V CDR1 and CDR2: MNHEY, SVGAGI. The CDR3 reads CASSNRDISYEQYF. The CDR3 DNA reads TGTGCCAGCAGCAACCGGGACATCTCCTACGAGCAGTACTTC.

The J gene is TRBJ2-7, the V gene TRBV29-1; tentative D call: TRBD1 (5 bases). Trimming left V 5 bases short and J 9 bases short, with 20 bases between. The CDR3 has 13 amino acids. Per the germline V gene, CDR1 is SQVTM and CDR2 is ANQGSEA. In DNA, the CDR3 is TGCAGCGTTTTGACAGCCGATTCAAACGGGCAGTACTTC. Translated: CSVLTADSNGQYF.

This clone was recorded once. The rearrangement links TRBV13 to TRBJ1-6; 7 bases line up with TRBD1. The CDR3 covers 15 residues. Per the germline V gene, CDR1 is PRHDT and CDR2 is FYEKMQ (reference sequence). With V trimmed by 7 bases and J by 4 bases, 7 bases remained unmatched. CDR3 residues: CASTQQGIYNSPLHF. In DNA form, the CDR3 reads TGTGCCAGCACCCAACAGGGGATTTATAATTCACCCCTCCACTTT.

This clone has just a few counts. The chain couples TRBV15 to TRBJ1-5; D is undetermined. This CDR3 has 15 amino acids. Trimming stripped 1 base from V and 7 bases from J, with 14 bases between. The V gene's germline CDR1 is LNHNV and CDR2 YYDKDF (reference sequence). Here the CDR3 reads CATSRGLEGWQPQHF. The CDR3 nucleotides read TGTGCCACCAGCAGAGGCCTAGAAGGGTGGCAGCCCCAGCATTTT.

The chain has TRBV29-1 and TRBJ1-1; 7 nucleotides align to TRBD1. The V gene end was trimmed by 5 bases and the J gene end by 3 bases; junction bases not matched to a gene: 9. The CDR3 totals 14 residues. Germline-derived CDR1 and CDR2 are SQVTM and ANQGSEA. In nucleotides, the CDR3 is TGCAGCGTTTTAGACAGGGTTTCGGACACTGAAGCTTTCTTT. This encodes CSVLDRVSDTEAFF.

V gene TRBV14 combines with J gene TRBJ2-3; 12 nucleotides align to TRBD2. The CDR3 runs 15 residues. The junction had 4 bases not matched to a gene; V was cut back by 5 bases and J by 4 bases. Germline CDR1 reads SGHDN; CDR2 reads FVKESK. CDR3 region: CASSETSGSADTQYF. DNA of the CDR3: TGTGCCAGCAGCGAGACTAGCGGGAGCGCAGATACGCAGTATTTT.

The V call is TRBV10-2, the J call TRBJ2-3; 9 bases agree with TRBD1. CDR3 length equals 14 residues. J was trimmed by 2 bases and V by 5 bases; bases with no gene match: 2. In germline, CDR1 is WSHSY, CDR2 SAAADI. This chain's CDR3 is CASSRQGDTDTQYF. In DNA, the CDR3 is TGCGCCAGCAGTAGACAGGGGGACACAGATACGCAGTATTTT.

The genes are TRBV13 and TRBJ2-1, with 14 bases matching TRBD2. CDR1 is PRHDT, CDR2 FYEKMQ, per germline (reference sequence). Trimming cost V 5 bases and J 8 bases; bases outside gene matches: 11. The CDR3 contains 17 residues. CDR3 sequence (DNA): TGTGCCAGCAGCCCCTGGGGACTAGCGGGAGATTTGGATGAGCAGTTCTTC. Amino acids: CASSPWGLAGDLDEQFF. The full variable domain, in which reference TRBV13 and TRBJ2-1 provide the parts outside the CDR3, is AAGVIQSPRHLIKEKRETATLKCYPIPRHDTVYWYQQGPGQDPQFLISFYEKMQSDKGSIPDRFSAQQFSDYHSELNMSSLELGDSALYFCASSPWGLAGDLDEQFFGPGTRLTVL.

The gene calls are TRBV15 and TRBJ2-3; D call uncertain. V lost 1 base, J lost 0 bases, and 8 bases lay in between. The CDR3 extends over 15 amino acids. CDR1 LNHNV and CDR2 YYDKDF come from the germline V gene (reference sequence). CDR3 protein: CATSRVAVSTDTQYF. For the CDR3, the DNA is TGTGCCACCAGCAGAGTCGCGGTTAGCACAGATACGCAGTATTTT.

This clone came up once. The chain combines TRBV7-8 with TRBJ1-1; 9 bases are shared with TRBD1. Germline V gene lookup returns CDR1 SGHVS and CDR2 FQNEAQ. This CDR3 has 14 residues. Trimming at V came to 5 bases and at J to 4 bases, leaving 5 bases not matched to a gene. The CDR3 here is CASSPGTGSTEAFF. The CDR3 coding sequence is TGTGCCAGCAGCCCCGGGACAGGGAGCACTGAAGCTTTCTTT. The full variable domain, with the rest looked up from reference TRBV7-8 and TRBJ1-1, is GAGVSQSPRYKVAKRGQDVALRCDPISGHVSLFWYQQALGQGPEFLTYFQNEAQLDKSGLPSDRFFAERPEGSVSTLKIQRTQQEDSAVYLCASSPGTGSTEAFFGQGTRLTVV.